This T cell receptor (beta chain) was sequenced for a study of cytomegalovirus exposure and HLA in healthy donors. The CDR3 loop spans 15 amino acids. The V end lost 0 bases, the J end lost 5 bases, and 13 bases lay between the germline ends. Germline V gene sequence: CDR1 LGHNA, CDR2 YSLEER. This clone has only a few counts. 60 Vbeta and 13 Jbeta primers were used in PCR. Data came from immunoSEQ multiplex PCR; TCRdb stores just in-frame clones and leaves some out. This table holds 150,000 or so clones, over 60% found once. Sequences were obtained from PBMCs. This clonotype was obtained from a female donor in good health and CMV-seronegative. The chain recombines TRBV4-3 with TRBJ1-2; tentative D call: TRBD1 (6 bases). CDR3 in DNA: TGCGCCAGCAGCCAAGATCGAGACAGGCTATATGGCTACACCTTC. This gives the protein CASSQDRDRLYGYTF.